The TCR beta chain described here comes from a study of Ad26.COV2.S vaccination and SARS-CoV-2 variants. Whole-study context: In the COV1001 trial, the donor was in the Ad26.COV2.S arm.

As for treatment: around 19 received Ad26.COV2.S at low or high dose, single or two shots; roughly five received placebo; per-sample allocation not given. Each sample was drawn 63 days after the first injection (of vaccine or placebo). It was Wuhan-strain SARS-CoV-2 spike that the Ad26 vaccine vector expressed. Profiled with immunoSEQ multiplex PCR; TCRdb holds only in-frame clones, not every one. Of about 380,000 clones listed, roughly four fifths were seen once; the top ten hold about 8%. The length of the CDR3 is 13 residues. Trimming at V came to 4 bases and at J to 6 bases, leaving 3 bases not matched to a gene. Germline assignment: CDR1 KGHSH and CDR2 LQKENI.

The V and J genes are TRBV18 and TRBJ2-7; 10 bases line up with TRBD2. This clonotype was obtained from a person aged 18-65 years who received the Ad26.COV2.S COVID-19 vaccine or a placebo. The sample consisted of peripheral blood, taken in a trial of Ad26.COV2.S vaccine versus placebo. Here the CDR3 reads CASSRAGGVEQYF. Here the CDR3 DNA reads TGTGCCAGCTCACGAGCGGGGGGGGTCGAGCAGTACTTC.